Sequencing of this TCR beta chain was carried out in a study of CD8+CD57+ T cells in acquired aplastic anemia (dated by TCRdb to 2016 to 2019). At the level of the whole study: On average, sorted CD4+ and CD8+ cells yielded 3.2 ug of extracted DNA, with a range of about 0.18 to 27.4 ug. CD8+CD57+ expansion was defined as frequency above the mean frequency observed in healthy subjects. Study-level results and caveats: Although 25 to 30 CD8+ CDR3 sequences were shared by patients and controls, these sequences appeared highly expressed in patients and within the immunodominant clones of patients. CD8+ Simpson's diversity did not differ significantly between patients and healthy controls (P=0.060).

From V the trimming removes 4 bases and from J it removes 4 bases, while the gene matches leave 7 bases of the junction unaccounted for. As encoded in the germline V gene, CDR1 is KGHSH while CDR2 is LQKENI. The cysteine opens and the phenylalanine closes a CDR3 of 15 amino acids. Solely the CDR3 DNA is kept, with 45 bases framed from the first base. About this clonotype: Its antigen is not yet known. No much larger clonotype is one base removed from it; base qualities were not supplied.

Patients chosen for sequencing had shown expansion of CD8+CD57+ cells by flow cytometry. All patients had severe acquired aplastic anemia diagnosed by International Study of Aplastic Anemia and Agranulocytosis and Camitta criteria. At the time blood was sampled, none of the patients had received any therapy. TCR repertoires of sorted CD4+ and CD8+ blood T cells from severe aplastic anemia patients and healthy subjects were deep-sequenced in the study. Patients were enrolled in the USA under clinicaltrials.gov protocols 00001620, 01623167, 00001397, 00071045, 00081523 and 00961064. Ficoll-Paque density gradient centrifugation was used to isolate peripheral blood mononuclear cells. Before DNA extraction, CD4+ and CD8+ T cells were sorted by FACS or by magnetic beads. Profiling of TCR beta VDJ combinations and CDR3 sequences used genomic DNA as the template. TCR repertoire sequencing was run on an Illumina HiSeq 2000. From the authors' description of their analysis: TRBV/TRBJ rearrangement plots, CDR3 size and DJ length profiles, and Simpson's diversity index were used to assess repertoires. The most abundant DNA sequence in the deep sequencing data was defined as the immunodominant clone. CDR3 amino acid sequences were screened for sharing across subjects and compared with published repertoires and the VDJdb database. Using fastp trimming at Q25 and MiXCR clonotype assembly, TCRdb reanalyzed the public sequencing data and kept in-frame beta chains. One record per CDR3 amino acid sequence lists the most common genes and DNA. TCRdb's processing, not the authors' own work, is the source of the V and J calls. Here the sample has over 150,000 distinct CDR3 sequences; 45% to 60% occur a single time. 10% to 15% of the sample is in the top ten clones.

This clonotype was sampled from a human donor with aplastic anemia. The chain is encoded by TRBV18 joined to TRBJ2-7; 10 bases in the junction line up with TRBD1. The material sequenced was sorted CD4+, CD8+, or CD8+CD57+ T cells (not recorded which) from PBMCs. The CDR3 has the sequence CASSRSGTGEYEQYF. The sequenced DNA is TGTGCCAGCTCACGGTCCGGGACAGGGGAGTACGAGCAGTACTTC.